The source of this T cell receptor (beta chain) is a study of cytomegalovirus exposure and HLA in healthy donors (dated by TCRdb to 2017 to 2019). For the wider study: An earlier analysis of several hundred of the donors reported about 280 Gb of sequence data and around 110 million unique TCR beta sequences obtained from about 179 million T cells. Of the roughly 410 genotyped donors, less than 85% were placed in the genetic ancestry cluster associated with self-reported Caucasian donors. Among around 400 genotyped donors of the cohort, an average of approximately 220,000 unique TCR beta nucleotide sequences was sequenced per donor, of which 15% to 20% were non-productive. Every repertoire in the discovery cohort had been generated on one and the same sequencing platform. The study combined high-throughput TCR immunosequencing, statistical association of individual TCRs with disease status, and machine learning to predict cytomegalovirus infection status. HLA typing covered class I and class II loci at four-digit resolution. The study used immunosequencing to profile the T cell repertoires of several hundred subjects and linked those repertoires to cytomegalovirus serostatus. Because of strong linkage in the cohort, five DR-DQ haplotypes were treated as single units for association and clustering. Donor age, sex, ethnicity and CMV serostatus were compiled together with the repertoire data. Along with the roughly 610-subject first cohort, a separate validation cohort of approximately 110 different subjects was used. An earlier analysis of more than 450 of the donors used high-throughput TCR beta sequencing to judge whether each TCR beta V gene segment behaved as functional or pseudogenic. To study patterns of TCR occurrence, a later analysis re-analyzed previously published TCR beta repertoires from 650 to 750 donors and added high-resolution HLA genotyping. A later genetic analysis took genome-wide SNP genotypes for about 65% of the roughly 670 donors and used that subset as a discovery cohort. The later analysis used no new phenotypic data to find candidate immune exposures, relying instead on TCR beta sequences and their occurrence across donors. The study was designed to test whether signatures of past pathogen exposure could be identified by cataloging public T cell receptors. The number of typed donors differed by locus: about 620-640 for A, B, C, DRB1 and DQB1; about 520 for DQA1; 600 to 610 for DPA1; and roughly 470 for DPB1. Roughly 300 gigabases of sequencing data and tens of millions of unique TCR sequences made up an early release that covered approximately 700 HLA-typed donors.

V is trimmed back by 4 bases and J by 0 bases, and the junction contains 5 bases that no gene match accounts for. Including cysteine and phenylalanine, the CDR3 has 15 amino acids. CDR3 DNA only is kept here, 45 bases in frame from base 1. The germline V gene (reference sequence) gives CDR1 as LNHDA and CDR2 as SQIVND. With regard to this clone: The antigen it recognizes is unknown. Base qualities are not at hand, and no much larger clone is one base apart.

The library was generated by the immunoSEQ multiplex PCR assay. For the multiplex PCR, a mixture combining 60 forward primers for TCR Vbeta segments and 13 reverse primers for TCR Jbeta segments was used. Amplification of the CDR3 region of rearranged TCR beta genes was performed with a multiplex PCR assay on genomic DNA. The amplified TCR beta libraries were sequenced on the Illumina HiSeq System as 87-base-pair reads. As for how the authors treated the data: A later analysis counted 75 million to 100 million unique TCR beta chains across the roughly 700 repertoires, and around 12 million of these chains were shared by at least two donors. Raw reads were error-corrected and collapsed into unique sequences by a nearest-neighbor algorithm in which closely related sequences were merged to remove PCR and sequencing errors. Alignment of CDR3 sequences to IMGT reference sequences was used to assign V, D and J gene segments. For a sequence to be retained, a match of at least six nucleotides to both a V gene segment and a J gene segment was required. A rearrangement counted as productive if the CDR3 had no stop codons and remained in frame with V and J, and every other rearrangement counted as non-productive. Following IMGT convention, CDR3 was defined as the stretch from the second conserved V-encoded cysteine up to the conserved J-encoded phenylalanine. Sequences without an unambiguous match to a single V gene segment were excluded from the earlier analysis of a few hundred of the donors. In an earlier analysis of a few hundred of the donors, a V segment was called functional when productive rearrangements were above 56.7%, and segregating when the standard deviation between donors exceeded 5%. To diagnose cytomegalovirus status from the catalog of TCR beta chain sequences, a statistical classification framework was built. In a later analysis, V and J genes were assigned by comparing TCR nucleotide sequences against IMGT/GENE-DB human TR gene sequences. A later analysis assigned CDR3 sequences and most-parsimonious VDJ recombination scenarios with the TCRdist pipeline. In a later analysis, each TCR beta chain was defined by its CDR3 amino acid sequence together with its V-gene family, and reads without a unique V-gene family were excluded. In a later analysis, 500 to 700 highly shared, low-generation-probability nucleotide sequences were removed to address suspected cross-contamination and a sequencing artifact. A later analysis calculated a clonal expansion index for each public chain from normalized within-repertoire ranks of inferred template counts. A later analysis computed generation probabilities with a VDJ recombination model fitted to out-of-frame rearrangements, and checked the results against IGoR. In a later analysis, TCR-TCR, TCR-HLA and TCR-CMV co-occurrence was scored with hypergeometric tests, and a repertoire-size bias correction was applied to TCR pairs. In a later analysis, false discovery rates were estimated by permuting HLA or CMV assignments 20 times. In a later analysis, co-occurring TCRs were grouped using DBSCAN, and TCRdist sequence similarity was added for clustering within HLA-allele-positive subsets. Co-occurrence clustering excluded repertoires with fewer than 30,000 or more than 120,000 public chains, plus five with anomalous nucleotide sharing. TCRdb provides this immuneACCESS table in a form limited to in-frame rearrangements. Some clones are lacking; in checked studies, under half of them reflect an unresolved V gene, and why the rest are absent is not known. V, J and clone size were drawn from that table, and D and trimming were deduced from the DNA. In all, the sample holds roughly 130,000 clones, and over 60% of those were seen once. The ten most abundant clones make up about 8% of the sample.

The research as a whole found: Specific HLA alleles were associated with about 17,000 TCR beta sequences at a false discovery rate of 0.05 in a later analysis. The sequencing pipeline was judged likely to have produced a cluster of highly shared sequence variants as a technical artifact. In a later analysis, TCR association rates were found to vary across HLA loci, with the most associated TCRs seen for DRB1 alleles and the fewest for HLA-C alleles. According to a later analysis, most CMV-associated TCR beta chains appeared to be HLA-restricted, and the HLA associations seemed to be driven largely by CMV exposure. Linkage disequilibrium might explain the correlated functional status among segregating V segments, but an unknown experimental factor could not be ruled out. It was suggested by the authors that the approach could potentially be generalized to other disease states and immunological phenotypes. Several of the top co-occurrence clusters appeared to be linked to parvovirus B19, influenza, CMV and Epstein-Barr virus, according to a later analysis. About 15 rarely observed V segments, including chromosome 9 orphons, were excluded from the earlier analysis of about 600 of the donors because counts were too low. Presence/absence analyses assumed roughly uniform sequencing depth across donors, an assumption that may not hold. Strong co-occurrence of HLA alleles, especially DR and DQ, made assigning TCR associations to individual alleles difficult. According to a later genetic analysis, donors in an Asian-associated ancestry cluster had fewer N-insertions in productive TCRs than the roughly 670-donor mean. In an earlier analysis of about 540 of the donors, most TCR beta V segments were observed in productive rearrangements about 87% or about 30% of the time, broadly matching IMGT annotations. A later genetic analysis associated a missense DCLRE1C variant with V-gene and J-gene trimming of TCR beta chains, and an independent cohort replicated the association. A total of 164 TCR beta chains were listed by the study as associated with cytomegalovirus. Only TCR beta chains were sequenced in this cohort, and the absence of alpha or paired-chain data limited detectable features. Across donors, most TCR sequences were observed very rarely, whereas some public TCRs were present in many individuals. In a later analysis, HLA-associated TCR beta chains were found to be more clonally expanded and to have lower generation probabilities than equally common non-associated chains. In vitro tests confirmed that a few of the cytomegalovirus-associated TCR beta chains recognize cytomegalovirus antigens. CMV serostatus was the only immune exposure information available for the cohort. HLA typing was unavailable for some donors at each locus, so association tests used only the typed subset. A further reported finding was that TCR beta sequences accurately predicted the HLA-A and HLA-B alleles for most subjects in the first cohort. The 87-base-pair reads could not distinguish some IMGT-functional V segments, including TRBV6-2 and TRBV6-3, so those segments were excluded. Cytomegalovirus status was reported to be diagnosed by the classifier with high specificity and sensitivity in both the original and validation cohorts.

The cohort was made up of about 610 healthy bone marrow donors. At the time of sampling, all cohort members were nominally healthy, though unrecorded immune exposures were likely present. The donor was CMV seropositive and belonged to the group of 250 to 300 seropositive cohort members. Each donor provided a peripheral blood sample, and peripheral blood mononuclear cells were used for TCR beta sequencing. Genomic DNA was extracted from the blood cell samples with the Qiagen DNeasy Blood Extraction Kit. This TCR came from a woman aged 40-49 years in good health and CMV-seropositive. Sequenced material: PBMCs. The chain employs TRBV19 and TRBJ2-7; 8 of the junction bases match TRBD1. The nucleotide sequence reads TGTGCCAGTAGTACTCGGACAGGGAGCTCCTACGAGCAGTACTTC. It specifies CASSTRTGSSYEQYF.